These 26 T cell receptor beta chains were all obtained from the same sample, sequenced in a study of read filtering for tumor transcriptome and immune sequencing. Molecular barcoded adaptors covering alpha/delta and beta/gamma chains were used on approximately 400 ng RNA. TCRdb reanalysed the reads using MiXCR and keeps one entry per CDR3 protein. The sample lists 50,000 or so distinct CDR3 sequences; approximately 13% were seen once. The sequencing input was a population of CD138-negative cells sorted from bone marrow. Receptors were obtained from a donor aged 40 or over with multiple myeloma.

The V call is TRBV14, the J call TRBJ2-2; D remains unclear. V gave up 0 bases and J gave up 6 bases, with 11 bases separating them. The CDR3 contains 15 residues. Germline CDR1 reads SGHDN; CDR2 reads FVKESK. The CDR3 DNA reads as TGTGCCAGCAGCCAAGATAAAAACGGCCCCGGGGAGCTGTTTTTT. Translated, it gives CASSQDKNGPGELFF.

This clonotype has more than one count but fewer than ten. The V gene is TRBV6-1, the J gene TRBJ1-5, with a weak D call TRBD1 (5 bases). V lost 1 base, J lost 5 bases, and 12 bases lay in between. This CDR3 has 15 amino acids. CDR1 MNHNS and CDR2 SASEGT come from the germline V gene. CDR3 coding DNA: TGTGCCAGCAGTGAAGGCGAAGGGGCTTATCAGCCCCAGCATTTT. Translating gives CASSEGEGAYQPQHF.

This clonotype was found many times. The chain's CDR3 is CSARVRDTEAFF. The CDR3 region has the DNA TGCAGTGCTAGGGTCAGGGACACTGAAGCTTTCTTT. The V call is TRBV20-1, the J call TRBJ1-1; D perhaps matches TRBD1 (5 bases). CDR3 length: 12 residues. Germline CDR1 and CDR2: DFQATT and SNEGSKA (reference sequence). V lost 3 bases and J lost 3, with 8 bases in between.

This clonotype has a handful of counts. The chain has TRBV19 and TRBJ1-5; 9 nucleotides agree with TRBD1. CDR3 length: 16 amino acids. Germline-derived CDR1 and CDR2 are LNHDA and SQIVND (reference sequence). Unmatched junction bases numbered 7, after V lost 5 bases and J lost 2 bases. CDR3 in amino acids: CASSLQGALGNQPQHF. DNA for the CDR3: TGTGCCAGTAGTTTACAGGGGGCGCTCGGCAATCAGCCCCAGCATTTT.

This rearrangement joins TRBV11-3 to TRBJ2-1, with TRBD2 matching over 7 bases. This CDR3 is built from 17 residues. CDR1 is SGHNT and CDR2 is YENEEA in the germline V gene. V lost 10 bases and J lost 4; bases outside the gene matches: 19. CDR3 sequence: CATILGLIAGPYNEQFF. For the CDR3, the DNA is TGTGCCACCATCTTAGGCCTTATAGCGGGCCCATACAATGAGCAGTTCTTC.

This clonotype was picked up many times. The chain recombines TRBV4-2 with TRBJ1-1; D not certain. Germline assignment: CDR1 LGHNA and CDR2 YNFKEQ. The CDR3 is 12 amino acids. Trimming cost V 2 bases and J 8 bases, with 9 bases left between them. The CDR3 sequence is CASSQKEREAFF. In DNA, the CDR3 is TGTGCCAGCAGCCAAAAAGAAAGGGAAGCTTTCTTT.

As to this clonotype: This may arise from a read error, as a much more abundant clone is one base away. The gene calls are TRBV7-3 and TRBJ2-2; 8 bases line up with TRBD2. Germline values: CDR1 SGHTA, CDR2 FQGTGA. The CDR3 consists of 16 residues. The DNA of the CDR3 is TGTGTCAGCAGCCCAGAGCGGGGGCGCCTCACCGGGGAGCTGTTTTTT. Amino acids: CVSSPERGRLTGELFF.

There are many counts of this clonotype. The chain carries TRBV11-2 and TRBJ2-5; tentative D call: TRBD1 (5 bases). The V gene's germline CDR1 is SGHAT and CDR2 FQNNGV. The CDR3 runs to 14 residues. Between the trimmed V and J ends, which lost 4 bases and 2 bases, there was a span of 11 bases. The CDR3 DNA reads as TGTGCCAGCAGCTCGTGGACAAAACAAGAGACCCAGTACTTC. This sequence encodes CASSSWTKQETQYF.

This clonotype occurred many times. V usage is TRBV2 and J usage is TRBJ2-1, with 10 bases aligning to TRBD2. After removal of 8 bases from V and 9 bases from J, the junction contained 1 base not matched to a gene. The CDR3 sequence is 11 residues long. Germline CDR1 and CDR2: SNHLY and FYNNEI. CDR3 nucleotides: TGTGCCAGCCGACTAGCGGGTGAGCAGTTCTTC. Its protein is CASRLAGEQFF.

The table lists this clonotype with many counts. This rearrangement joins TRBV7-9 to TRBJ2-1, with D possibly matching TRBD1 (8 bases). Germline lookup yields CDR1 SEHNR and CDR2 FQNEAQ (reference sequence). With 6 bases removed from V and 8 bases from J, the gap between germline ends came to 17 bases. This CDR3 region has 14 residues. The CDR3: CASRLWTGRDEQFF. CDR3 in DNA: TGTGCCAGCAGGCTCTGGACAGGGAGGGATGAGCAGTTCTTC.

With respect to this clonotype: This may stem from a read error, because a much larger clone lies one nucleotide away. This chain uses TRBV10-3 with TRBJ2-4; D is undetermined. Trimming left V 4 bases short and J 2 bases short, with 6 bases between. This CDR3 comprises 13 residues. Per germline, CDR1 ENHRY and CDR2 SYGVKD. The CDR3 loop is CAISAGSKNIQYF. CDR3 DNA: TGTGCCATCAGTGCCGGTTCCAAAAACATTCAGTACTTC.

Regarding this clonotype: A read error is possible here, since a much larger clone lies one base away. The V and J genes are TRBV4-1 and TRBJ2-7; tentatively, D is TRBD2 (6 bases). From germline, CDR1 is MGHRA and CDR2 YSYEKL. There are 13 residues in the CDR3. Between the trimmed V and J ends, which lost 5 bases and 4 bases, there was a span of 12 bases. This CDR3 reads CASSGYGSYEQYF. DNA for the CDR3: TGCGCCAGCAGCGGATACGGGAGTTACGAGCAGTACTTC.

In this sample, this clonotype turned up a few times. V gene TRBV6-2 or TRBV6-3 combines with J gene TRBJ2-3; perhaps TRBD2 as D (6 bases). Germline CDR1 is MNHEY and CDR2 is SVGEGT. V lost 6 bases and J lost 10, with 14 bases in between. This CDR3 has 12 residues. For the CDR3, the DNA is TGTGCCAGCAGCCCCACGGGGGTGGCGCAGTATTTT. Protein product: CASSPTGVAQYF.

This clonotype was counted ten times or more. This chain links TRBV7-2 with TRBJ2-5, with TRBD1 identical over 7 bases. The germline gives CDR1 SGHTA, CDR2 FQGNSA. The V and J ends lost 4 bases and 6 bases, in that order; junction bases with no gene match: 8. CDR3 length equals 14 residues. CDR3 region: CASSSRDRTQTQYF. CDR3 DNA sequence: TGTGCCAGCAGCTCCCGGGACAGAACCCAGACCCAGTACTTC.

This clonotype appeared a few times. V gene TRBV5-1 combines with J gene TRBJ2-7, with TRBD1 matching over 9 bases. Germline loops: CDR1 SGHRS, CDR2 YFSETQ. The CDR3 runs 14 residues. V lost 3 bases and J lost 3; bases outside the gene matches: 4. CDR3 protein: CASSSGQGIYEQYF. The DNA for the CDR3 is TGCGCCAGCAGCTCGGGACAGGGAATCTACGAGCAGTACTTC.

This clonotype was counted at least ten times. V is TRBV5-1 and J is TRBJ2-5; the match to TRBD2 covers 11 bases. Germline V gives CDR1 SGHRS, CDR2 YFSETQ. The CDR3 contains 16 residues. V was pared by 4 bases and J by 5 bases, with 10 bases of the junction left unmatched. CDR3 amino acids: CASSPRVAGGPETQYF. The CDR3, as DNA: TGCGCCAGCAGCCCTAGGGTAGCGGGGGGGCCGGAGACCCAGTACTTC.

This clonotype was seen a handful of times. The V call is TRBV19, the J call TRBJ2-2; D unresolved. Germline assignment: CDR1 LNHDA and CDR2 SQIVND (reference sequence). Trimming shortened V by 9 bases and J by 0 bases, and 11 bases separated the two germline ends. The CDR3 length is 14 residues. CDR3 DNA: TGTGCCAGCCAGGCCCTACCGAACACCGGGGAGCTGTTTTTT. It is translated as CASQALPNTGELFF.

This clonotype has at least ten counts. The chain carries TRBV24-1 and TRBJ1-2; unclear D gene. This CDR3 contains 13 residues. The germline V gene encodes CDR1 KGHDR and CDR2 SFDVKD. V lost 7 bases and J 5 bases, leaving 13 bases between the germline ends. The CDR3 sequence: CATSQTALYGYTF. Written as DNA, the CDR3 is TGTGCCACCAGCCAAACCGCGCTATATGGCTACACCTTC.

This clonotype was picked up many times. The CDR3 protein is CASSLGGSGANVLTF. The CDR3 bases are TGTGCCAGCAGTTTAGGGGGGTCTGGGGCCAACGTCCTGACTTTC. J is TRBJ2-6 and V is TRBV28; TRBD2 might be the D (6 bases). The V gene lost 2 bases and the J gene lost 1 base, with 6 bases spanning the gap. In germline, CDR1 is MDHEN, CDR2 SYDVKM. CDR3 length: 15 residues.

This clonotype has ten or more counts. The chain carries TRBV5-1 and TRBJ1-1; a possible D gene is TRBD1 (5 bases). The CDR3 sequence is 15 residues long. Looked up from germline, CDR1 is SGHRS and CDR2 is YFSETQ. V lost 0 bases, J lost 5 bases, and 14 bases lay in between. The CDR3 here is CASSLVQGGVTEAFF. CDR3 in DNA: TGCGCCAGCAGCTTGGTCCAGGGTGGGGTTACTGAAGCTTTCTTT.

This clonotype was recorded many times. The final CDR3 position lacks the conserved phenylalanine or tryptophan, pointing to a likely read error. Because the CDR3's place on the DNA is in doubt, the DNA is left out and the CDR3 is given as listed by TCRdb. The chain joins TRBV5-4 to TRBJ2-1; TRBD1 was called by the table and not checked on the DNA. The CDR3 has 13 amino acids, counting both end residues. Germline V gene data show CDR1 as SGHNT and CDR2 as YYREEE (reference sequence). CDR3 in amino acids: CASSLGRRTGLQI.

This clonotype is classed as medium-sized. This sequence joins TRBV6-5 and TRBJ1-3; no definite D call. Germline loops: CDR1 MNHEY, CDR2 SVGAGI. This CDR3 spans 19 amino acids. V was pared by 0 bases and J by 2 bases, with 20 bases between. CDR3 nucleotide sequence: TGTGCCAGCAGTTACTCGGCCCCAGAGGACGCGGGCCCTGGAAACACCATATATTTT. This translates into CASSYSAPEDAGPGNTIYF.

With regard to this clonotype: A much larger clone lies one base from this, so it may be a read error. CDR3 loop: CASSAGASEQFF. In DNA, the CDR3 is TGTGCCAGCAGTGCAGGGGCTAGTGAGCAGTTCTTC. The chain has TRBV7-6 and TRBJ2-1; a possible D gene is TRBD1 (6 bases). The CDR3 consists of 12 residues. V lost 6 bases and J 9 bases, leaving 12 bases between the germline ends. Germline V CDR1 and CDR2: SGHVS, FNYEAQ.

This clonotype was detected many times. The chain carries TRBV6-5 and TRBJ2-3; D unresolved. The CDR3 consists of 12 residues. The V end lost 6 bases, the J end lost 5 bases, and 9 bases lay between the germline ends. The V gene's germline CDR1 is MNHEY and CDR2 SVGAGI. The CDR3 sequence: CASRAQVDTQYF. In DNA, the CDR3 is TGTGCCAGCAGGGCCCAGGTAGATACGCAGTATTTT.

This clonotype came up many times. V is TRBV14 and J is TRBJ1-4, with D possibly being TRBD1 (5 bases). This CDR3 has 13 amino acids. V lost 0 bases and J lost 11, with 10 bases in between. CDR1 and CDR2 (germline): SGHDN, FVKESK. CDR3 DNA: TGTGCCAGCAGCCAAGAATACGGGACCAAACTGTTTTTT. Protein product: CASSQEYGTKLFF. The full variable domain, in which reference TRBV14 and TRBJ1-4 provide the parts outside the CDR3, is EAGVTQFPSHSVIEKGQTVTLRCDPISGHDNLYWYRRVMGKEIKFLLHFVKESKQDESGMPNNRFLAERTGGTYSTLKVQPAELEDSGVYFCASSQEYGTKLFFGSGTQLSVL.

In this sample, this clonotype turned up many times. The rearrangement uses TRBV2 and TRBJ2-2, with D uncertain. Trimming removed 8 bases from V and 4 bases from J, with 17 bases in between. Per germline, CDR1 SNHLY and CDR2 FYNNEI. The CDR3 covers 15 residues. CDR3 residues: CASDERTSRTGELFF. The CDR3 nucleotides read TGTGCCAGCGACGAACGGACCTCCCGCACCGGGGAGCTGTTTTTT.